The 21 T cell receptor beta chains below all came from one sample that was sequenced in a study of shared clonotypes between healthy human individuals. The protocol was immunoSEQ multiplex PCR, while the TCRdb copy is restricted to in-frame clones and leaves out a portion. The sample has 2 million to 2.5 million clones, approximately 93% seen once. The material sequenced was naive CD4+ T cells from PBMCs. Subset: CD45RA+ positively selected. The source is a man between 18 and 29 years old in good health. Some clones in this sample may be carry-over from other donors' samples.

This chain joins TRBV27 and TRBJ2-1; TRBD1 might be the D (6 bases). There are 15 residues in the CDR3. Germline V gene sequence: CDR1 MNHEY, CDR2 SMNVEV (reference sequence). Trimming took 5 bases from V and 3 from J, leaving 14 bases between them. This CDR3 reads CASSTGQSFYNEQFF. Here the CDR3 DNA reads TGTGCCAGCAGTACCGGACAGTCTTTCTACAATGAGCAGTTCTTC.

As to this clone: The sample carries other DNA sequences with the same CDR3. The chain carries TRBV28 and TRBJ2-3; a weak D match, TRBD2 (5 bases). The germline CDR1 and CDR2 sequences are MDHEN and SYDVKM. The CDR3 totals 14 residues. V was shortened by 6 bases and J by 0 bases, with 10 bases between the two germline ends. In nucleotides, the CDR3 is TGTGCCAGCAGCCTGGGCGGGAGCACAGATACGCAGTATTTT. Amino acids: CASSLGGSTDTQYF.

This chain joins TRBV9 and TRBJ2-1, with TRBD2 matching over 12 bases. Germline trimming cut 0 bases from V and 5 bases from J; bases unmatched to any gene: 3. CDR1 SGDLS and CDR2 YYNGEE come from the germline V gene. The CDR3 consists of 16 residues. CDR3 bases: TGTGCCAGCAGCGTAGGTCGACTAGCGGGAGACAATGAGCAGTTCTTC. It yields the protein CASSVGRLAGDNEQFF.

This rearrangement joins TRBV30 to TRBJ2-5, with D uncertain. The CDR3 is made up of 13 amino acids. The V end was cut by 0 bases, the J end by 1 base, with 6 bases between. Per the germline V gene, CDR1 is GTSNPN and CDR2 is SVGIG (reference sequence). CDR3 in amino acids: CAWSVIVQETQYF. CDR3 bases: TGTGCCTGGAGTGTGATAGTCCAAGAGACCCAGTACTTC. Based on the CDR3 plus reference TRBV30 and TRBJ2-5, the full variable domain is SQTIHQWPATLVQPVGSPLSLECTVEGTSNPNLYWYRQAAGRGLQLLFYSVGIGQISSEVPQNLSASRPQDRQFILSSKKLLLSDSGFYLCAWSVIVQETQYFGPGTRLLVL.

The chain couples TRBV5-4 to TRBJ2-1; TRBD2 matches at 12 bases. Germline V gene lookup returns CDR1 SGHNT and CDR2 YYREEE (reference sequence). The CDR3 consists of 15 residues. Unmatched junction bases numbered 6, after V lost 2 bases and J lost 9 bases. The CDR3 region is CASSFRLAGVGEQFF. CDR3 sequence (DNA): TGTGCCAGCAGCTTCCGACTAGCGGGAGTGGGTGAGCAGTTCTTC.

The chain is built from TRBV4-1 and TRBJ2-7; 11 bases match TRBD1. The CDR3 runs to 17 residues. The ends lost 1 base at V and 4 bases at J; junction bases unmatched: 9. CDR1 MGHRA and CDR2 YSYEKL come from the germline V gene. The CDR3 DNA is TGCGCCAGCAGCCAAGGTTCGGGACAGGGGGTTTGGTACGAGCAGTACTTC. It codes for CASSQGSGQGVWYEQYF.

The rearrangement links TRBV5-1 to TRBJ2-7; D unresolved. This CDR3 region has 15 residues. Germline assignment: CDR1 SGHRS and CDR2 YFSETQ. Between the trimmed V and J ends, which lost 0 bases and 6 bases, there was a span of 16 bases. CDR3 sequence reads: CASSLADGFMREQYF. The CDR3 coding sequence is TGCGCCAGCAGCTTGGCGGACGGCTTCATGCGCGAGCAGTACTTC.

The CDR3 spells CASGPSAGFNEKLFF. CDR3 nucleotide sequence: TGTGCCAGCGGCCCCTCAGCGGGGTTTAATGAAAAACTGTTTTTT. The rearrangement joins TRBV27 to TRBJ1-4; D unclear. In germline, CDR1 is MNHEY, CDR2 SMNVEV (reference sequence). Trimming removed 8 bases at V and 4 bases at J, with 17 bases between. The CDR3 extends over 15 amino acids.

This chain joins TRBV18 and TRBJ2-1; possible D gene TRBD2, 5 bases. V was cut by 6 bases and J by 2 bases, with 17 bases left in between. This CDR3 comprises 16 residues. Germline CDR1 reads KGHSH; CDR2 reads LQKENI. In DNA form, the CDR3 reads TGTGCCAGCTCTCCCCAATACCAGCGGACCTACAATGAGCAGTTCTTC. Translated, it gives CASSPQYQRTYNEQFF.

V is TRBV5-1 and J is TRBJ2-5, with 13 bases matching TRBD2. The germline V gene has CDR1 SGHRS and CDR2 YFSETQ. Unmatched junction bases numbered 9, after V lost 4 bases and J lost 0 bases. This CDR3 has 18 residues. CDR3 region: CASSLGGLAGSYQETQYF. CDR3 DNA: TGCGCCAGCAGCCTAGGGGGACTAGCGGGATCTTACCAAGAGACCCAGTACTTC.

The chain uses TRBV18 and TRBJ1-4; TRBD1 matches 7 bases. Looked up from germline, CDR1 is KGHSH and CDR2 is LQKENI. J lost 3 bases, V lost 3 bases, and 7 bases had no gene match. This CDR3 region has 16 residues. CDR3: CASSPDRVLSNEKLFF. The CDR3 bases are TGTGCCAGCTCACCCGACAGGGTTCTATCTAATGAAAAACTGTTTTTT.

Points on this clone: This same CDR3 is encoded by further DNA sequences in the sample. The CDR3 coding sequence is TGCAGCGTAGGGTCCGGGACAGCCTACAATGAGCAGTTCTTC. The encoded protein is CSVGSGTAYNEQFF. V gene TRBV29-1 combines with J gene TRBJ2-1; 7 bases are shared with TRBD1. Germline V gives CDR1 SQVTM, CDR2 ANQGSEA. J gave up 2 bases and V 6 bases, and 7 bases lay outside the gene matches. This CDR3 has 14 amino acids.

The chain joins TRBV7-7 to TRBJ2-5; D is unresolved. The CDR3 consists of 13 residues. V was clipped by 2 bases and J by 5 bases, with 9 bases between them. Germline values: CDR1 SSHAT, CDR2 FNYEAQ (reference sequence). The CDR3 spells CASSLRVEETQYF. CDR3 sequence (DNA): TGTGCCAGCAGCTTACGCGTTGAGGAGACCCAGTACTTC. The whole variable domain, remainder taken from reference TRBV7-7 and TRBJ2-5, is GAGVSQSPRYKVTKRGQDVTLRCDPISSHATLYWYQQALGQGPEFLTYFNYEAQPDKSGLPSDRFSAERPEGSISTLTIQRTEQRDSAMYRCASSLRVEETQYFGPGTRLLVL.

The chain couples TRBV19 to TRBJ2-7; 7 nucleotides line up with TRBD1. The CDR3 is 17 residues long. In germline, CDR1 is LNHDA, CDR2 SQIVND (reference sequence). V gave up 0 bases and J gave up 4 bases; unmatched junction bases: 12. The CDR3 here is CASSIEGRGRGIYEQYF. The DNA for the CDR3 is TGTGCCAGTAGTATAGAGGGAAGAGGCAGGGGGATATACGAGCAGTACTTC.

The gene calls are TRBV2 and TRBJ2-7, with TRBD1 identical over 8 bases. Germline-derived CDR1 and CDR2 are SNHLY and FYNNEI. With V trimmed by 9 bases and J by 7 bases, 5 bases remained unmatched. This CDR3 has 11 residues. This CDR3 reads CASQRDREQYF. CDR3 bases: TGTGCCAGTCAACGGGACAGGGAGCAGTACTTC.

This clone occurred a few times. The CDR3: CASSWATFYNQPQHF. In DNA, the CDR3 is TGTGCCAGCAGTTGGGCGACATTCTACAATCAGCCCCAGCATTTT. This rearrangement joins TRBV28 to TRBJ1-5; no definite D call. The germline CDR1 and CDR2 sequences are MDHEN and SYDVKM. This CDR3 spans 15 amino acids. V was clipped by 4 bases and J by 3 bases, with 13 bases between them.

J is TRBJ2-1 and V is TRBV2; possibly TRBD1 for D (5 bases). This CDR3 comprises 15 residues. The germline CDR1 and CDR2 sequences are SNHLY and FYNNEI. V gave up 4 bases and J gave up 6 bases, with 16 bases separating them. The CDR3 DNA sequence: TGTGCCAGCAGTGCGAGTGGTGGGGCGCGCAATGAGCAGTTCTTC. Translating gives CASSASGGARNEQFF.

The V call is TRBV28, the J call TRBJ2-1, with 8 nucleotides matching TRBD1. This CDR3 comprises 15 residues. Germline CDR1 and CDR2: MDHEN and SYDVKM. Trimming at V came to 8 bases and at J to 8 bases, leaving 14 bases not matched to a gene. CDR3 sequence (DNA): TGTGCCAGCCCCCCGTCGGGCAGGGGGCTCGATGAGCAGTTCTTC. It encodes CASPPSGRGLDEQFF. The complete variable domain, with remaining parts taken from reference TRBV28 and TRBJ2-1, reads DVKVTQSSRYLVKRTGEKVFLECVQDMDHENMFWYRQDPGLGLRLIYFSYDVKMKEKGDIPEGYSVSREKKERFSLILESASTNQTSMYLCASPPSGRGLDEQFFGPGTRLTVL.

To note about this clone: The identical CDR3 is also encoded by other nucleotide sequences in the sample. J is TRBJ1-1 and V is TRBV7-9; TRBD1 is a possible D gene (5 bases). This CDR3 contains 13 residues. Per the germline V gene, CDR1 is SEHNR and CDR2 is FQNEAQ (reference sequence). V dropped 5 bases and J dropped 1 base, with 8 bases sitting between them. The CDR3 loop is CASSLTGNTEAFF. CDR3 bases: TGTGCCAGCAGCCTAACAGGGAACACTGAAGCTTTCTTT.

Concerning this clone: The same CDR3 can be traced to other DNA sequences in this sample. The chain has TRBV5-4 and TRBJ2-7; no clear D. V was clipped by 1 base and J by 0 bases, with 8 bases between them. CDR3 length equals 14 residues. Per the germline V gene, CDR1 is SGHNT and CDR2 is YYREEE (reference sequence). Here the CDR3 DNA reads TGTGCCAGCAGCTTGTTGGATTCCTCCTACGAGCAGTACTTC. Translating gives CASSLLDSSYEQYF.

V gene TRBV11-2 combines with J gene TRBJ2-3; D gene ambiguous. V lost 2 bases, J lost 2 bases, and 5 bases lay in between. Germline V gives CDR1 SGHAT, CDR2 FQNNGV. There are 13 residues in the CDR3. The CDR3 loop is CASSLFSTDTQYF. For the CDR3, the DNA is TGTGCCAGCAGCTTATTTTCCACAGATACGCAGTATTTT. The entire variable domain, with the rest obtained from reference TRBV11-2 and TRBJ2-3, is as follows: EAGVAQSPRYKIIEKRQSVAFWCNPISGHATLYWYQQILGQGPKLLIQFQNNGVVDDSQLPKDRFSAERLKGVDSTLKIQPAKLEDSAVYLCASSLFSTDTQYFGPGTRLTVL.